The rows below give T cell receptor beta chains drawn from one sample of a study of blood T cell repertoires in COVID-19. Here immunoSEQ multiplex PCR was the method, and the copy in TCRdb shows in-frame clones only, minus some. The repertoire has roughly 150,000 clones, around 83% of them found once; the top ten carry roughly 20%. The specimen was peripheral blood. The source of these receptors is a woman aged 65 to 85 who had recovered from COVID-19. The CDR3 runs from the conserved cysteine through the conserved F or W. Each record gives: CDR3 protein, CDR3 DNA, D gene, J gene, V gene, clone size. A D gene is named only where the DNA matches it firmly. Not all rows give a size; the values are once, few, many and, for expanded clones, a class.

cdr3_aa: CASSPGGGAEGELFF
cdr3_nt: TGTGCCAGCAGCCCGGGGGGGGGCGCAGAGGGGGAGCTGTTTTTT
d_call: TRBD2
j_call: TRBJ2-2
v_call: TRBV11-2
clone_size: NA

cdr3_aa: CASSSSGSYNEQFF
cdr3_nt: TGCGCCAGCAGCTCTAGCGGTTCCTACAATGAGCAGTTCTTC
d_call: TRBD2
j_call: TRBJ2-1
v_call: TRBV5-1
clone_size: NA

cdr3_aa: CASSFGREFYEQYF
cdr3_nt: TGTGCCAGCAGCTTTGGGCGGGAGTTCTACGAGCAGTACTTC
d_call: TRBD2
j_call: TRBJ2-7
v_call: TRBV7-2
clone_size: few

cdr3_aa: CATQPGIDYGYTF
cdr3_nt: TGTGCCACTCAACCGGGGATAGACTATGGCTACACCTTC
d_call: NA
j_call: TRBJ1-2
v_call: TRBV15
clone_size: NA

cdr3_aa: CASRGQGTTEAFF
cdr3_nt: TGTGCCAGTAGGGGACAGGGGACCACTGAAGCTTTCTTT
d_call: TRBD1
j_call: TRBJ1-1
v_call: TRBV5-4
clone_size: NA

cdr3_aa: CASSQAPGTEAFF
cdr3_nt: TGCGCCAGCAGCCAAGCCCCGGGCACTGAAGCTTTCTTT
d_call: NA
j_call: TRBJ1-1
v_call: TRBV4-1
clone_size: NA

cdr3_aa: CASSPGLAGTDTQYF
cdr3_nt: TGTGCCAGCTCTCCTGGACTAGCGGGCACAGATACGCAGTATTTT
d_call: TRBD2
j_call: TRBJ2-3
v_call: TRBV18
clone_size: NA

cdr3_aa: CASSLNGGQGKPAFF
cdr3_nt: TGTGCCAGCAGCTTAAATGGAGGGCAGGGAAAACCGGCTTTCTTT
d_call: NA
j_call: TRBJ1-1
v_call: TRBV7-3
clone_size: NA

cdr3_aa: CASSCRGAFF
cdr3_nt: TGTGCCAGCAGCTGCAGGGGAGCTTTCTTT
d_call: NA
j_call: TRBJ1-1
v_call: TRBV11-3
clone_size: few

cdr3_aa: CAAGGRLEQFF
cdr3_nt: TGTGCCGCGGGAGGCCGCCTCGAGCAGTTCTTC
d_call: TRBD2
j_call: TRBJ2-1
v_call: TRBV19
clone_size: NA

cdr3_aa: CASSLWGGRETQYF
cdr3_nt: TGTGCCAGCAGCTTGTGGGGGGGGCGGGAGACCCAGTACTTC
d_call: NA
j_call: TRBJ2-5
v_call: TRBV11-2
clone_size: NA

cdr3_aa: CASSQAAGGNYEQYF
cdr3_nt: TGCGCCAGCAGCCAAGCGGCGGGGGGTAACTACGAGCAGTACTTC
d_call: TRBD2
j_call: TRBJ2-7
v_call: TRBV4-1
clone_size: NA

cdr3_aa: CAISQGSTDTQYF
cdr3_nt: TGTGCCATCTCCCAGGGGAGCACAGATACGCAGTATTTT
d_call: NA
j_call: TRBJ2-3
v_call: TRBV28
clone_size: NA

cdr3_aa: CASSPGGARYGYTF
cdr3_nt: TGTGCCAGCAGCCCGGGGGGGGCCCGCTATGGCTACACCTTC
d_call: NA
j_call: TRBJ1-2
v_call: TRBV2
clone_size: once

cdr3_aa: CASSPRRSSGRVYNEQFF
cdr3_nt: TGTGCCAGCAGCCCTAGGCGGTCTAGCGGGAGGGTCTACAATGAGCAGTTCTTC
d_call: TRBD2
j_call: TRBJ2-1
v_call: TRBV7-2
clone_size: NA

cdr3_aa: CASSLDRTPNGYTF
cdr3_nt: TGTGCCAGCAGCTTAGATCGGACACCAAATGGCTACACCTTC
d_call: NA
j_call: TRBJ1-2
v_call: TRBV11-2
clone_size: NA

cdr3_aa: CASSRWGRGQPSGANVLTF
cdr3_nt: TGTGCCAGCAGCCGGTGGGGCAGGGGCCAACCCTCTGGGGCCAACGTCCTGACTTTC
d_call: NA
j_call: TRBJ2-6
v_call: TRBV11-2
clone_size: NA

cdr3_aa: CASSRTPWWGYTF
cdr3_nt: TGTGCCAGCAGTAGGACACCCTGGTGGGGCTACACCTTC
d_call: NA
j_call: TRBJ1-2
v_call: TRBV6-5
clone_size: NA

cdr3_aa: CSVGTSGSLAYNEQFF
cdr3_nt: TGCAGCGTTGGGACTAGCGGGAGCTTGGCCTACAATGAGCAGTTCTTC
d_call: TRBD2
j_call: TRBJ2-1
v_call: TRBV29-1
clone_size: NA

cdr3_aa: CASSLLDQGNTGELFF
cdr3_nt: TGTGCCAGCTCACTCCTCGACCAGGGGAACACCGGGGAGCTGTTTTTT
d_call: NA
j_call: TRBJ2-2
v_call: TRBV18
clone_size: NA

cdr3_aa: CASSIRDRNQPQHF
cdr3_nt: TGTGCCAGTAGTATCAGGGACAGAAATCAGCCCCAGCATTTT
d_call: TRBD1
j_call: TRBJ1-5
v_call: TRBV19
clone_size: once

cdr3_aa: CASREPGGGTGELFF
cdr3_nt: TGTGCCAGCAGGGAGCCGGGCGGGGGCACCGGGGAGCTGTTTTTT
d_call: TRBD2
j_call: TRBJ2-2
v_call: TRBV2
clone_size: few

cdr3_aa: CASSLGQGAARGYTF
cdr3_nt: TGCGCCAGCAGCTTGGGCCAGGGGGCGGCTCGGGGCTACACCTTC
d_call: TRBD1
j_call: TRBJ1-2
v_call: TRBV5-1
clone_size: NA

cdr3_aa: CASSLGGASPGTEAFF
cdr3_nt: TGTGCCAGCAGCTTGGGGGGCGCCTCACCTGGGACTGAAGCTTTCTTT
d_call: NA
j_call: TRBJ1-1
v_call: TRBV5-4
clone_size: NA

cdr3_aa: CASRGVQETQYF
cdr3_nt: TGCGCCAGCAGAGGGGTTCAAGAGACCCAGTACTTC
d_call: NA
j_call: TRBJ2-5
v_call: TRBV4-1
clone_size: NA

cdr3_aa: CASNRAPSYNEQFF
cdr3_nt: TGTGCCAGCAACAGGGCTCCCAGCTACAATGAGCAGTTCTTC
d_call: NA
j_call: TRBJ2-1
v_call: TRBV21-1
clone_size: NA

cdr3_aa: CASSRLAGLTDTQYF
cdr3_nt: TGTGCCAGCAGCCGACTAGCGGGGCTAACAGATACGCAGTATTTT
d_call: TRBD2
j_call: TRBJ2-3
v_call: TRBV6-4
clone_size: few

cdr3_aa: CASSQGAARGRGANVLTF
cdr3_nt: TGCGCCAGCAGCCAGGGGGCGGCCAGGGGGCGCGGGGCCAACGTCCTGACTTTC
d_call: TRBD1
j_call: TRBJ2-6
v_call: TRBV4-1
clone_size: NA

cdr3_aa: CASMGQGANYGYTF
cdr3_nt: TGTGCCAGCATGGGACAGGGGGCAAACTATGGCTACACCTTC
d_call: TRBD1
j_call: TRBJ1-2
v_call: TRBV2
clone_size: NA

cdr3_aa: CASSIVWQASTDTQYF
cdr3_nt: TGTGCCAGTAGTATAGTTTGGCAGGCAAGCACAGATACGCAGTATTTT
d_call: NA
j_call: TRBJ2-3
v_call: TRBV19
clone_size: NA

cdr3_aa: CASSPAGRNLYEQYF
cdr3_nt: TGCGCCAGCAGCCCGGCGGGAAGAAATCTCTACGAGCAGTACTTC
d_call: NA
j_call: TRBJ2-7
v_call: TRBV5-1
clone_size: NA

cdr3_aa: CASSPHLASGSDEQFF
cdr3_nt: TGTGCCAGCAGCCCCCATCTGGCTAGCGGGAGTGATGAGCAGTTCTTC
d_call: TRBD2
j_call: TRBJ2-1
v_call: TRBV7-9
clone_size: NA

cdr3_aa: CASSFAGQYYEQYF
cdr3_nt: TGTGCCAGCAGTTTCGCGGGACAGTACTACGAGCAGTACTTC
d_call: NA
j_call: TRBJ2-7
v_call: TRBV27
clone_size: once

cdr3_aa: CARGGFPGELFF
cdr3_nt: TGTGCCAGGGGGGGGTTTCCCGGGGAGCTGTTTTTT
d_call: TRBD2
j_call: TRBJ2-2
v_call: TRBV11-2
clone_size: NA

cdr3_aa: CASSLRSDRGYTF
cdr3_nt: TGCGCCAGCAGTCTCCGCTCGGACAGGGGCTACACCTTC
d_call: TRBD1
j_call: TRBJ1-2
v_call: TRBV5-1
clone_size: NA

cdr3_aa: CASSQETSGSGYTQYF
cdr3_nt: TGTGCCAGCAGCCAAGAAACTAGCGGGAGTGGGTATACGCAGTATTTT
d_call: TRBD2
j_call: TRBJ2-3
v_call: TRBV3-1/TRBV3-2
clone_size: NA

cdr3_aa: CASSIVRGTRSGELFF
cdr3_nt: TGTGCCAGTAGTATCGTTCGCGGGACCCGGAGCGGGGAGCTGTTTTTT
d_call: NA
j_call: TRBJ2-2
v_call: TRBV19
clone_size: NA

cdr3_aa: CAVDRVNTIYF
cdr3_nt: TGCGCGGTAGACAGGGTGAACACCATATATTTT
d_call: TRBD1
j_call: TRBJ1-3
v_call: TRBV29-1
clone_size: NA

cdr3_aa: CASSLSRGGTEAFF
cdr3_nt: TGTGCCAGCAGTTTATCAAGAGGGGGCACTGAAGCTTTCTTT
d_call: NA
j_call: TRBJ1-1
v_call: TRBV27
clone_size: NA

cdr3_aa: CASSPPASGIYNEQFF
cdr3_nt: TGTGCCAGCAGTCCCCCGGCTAGCGGGATCTACAATGAGCAGTTCTTC
d_call: TRBD2
j_call: TRBJ2-1
v_call: TRBV28
clone_size: NA

cdr3_aa: CASSPGDRSLGYTF
cdr3_nt: TGTGCCAGCAGCCCCGGGGACAGGAGCCTCGGCTACACCTTC
d_call: TRBD1
j_call: TRBJ1-2
v_call: TRBV7-2
clone_size: NA

cdr3_aa: CASSPSGTGNSPLHF
cdr3_nt: TGCGCCAGCAGTCCCTCCGGGACAGGGAATTCACCCCTCCACTTT
d_call: TRBD1
j_call: TRBJ1-6
v_call: TRBV5-1
clone_size: NA

cdr3_aa: CASSGEDYNEQFF
cdr3_nt: TGTGCCAGCAGCGGAGAAGACTACAATGAGCAGTTCTTC
d_call: NA
j_call: TRBJ2-1
v_call: TRBV2
clone_size: NA

cdr3_aa: CSVGRQSGTEAFF
cdr3_nt: TGCAGCGTTGGCCGGCAGTCGGGCACTGAAGCTTTCTTT
d_call: NA
j_call: TRBJ1-1
v_call: TRBV29-1
clone_size: NA

cdr3_aa: CASSIRDYGEQYF
cdr3_nt: TGTGCCAGTAGTATTCGGGACTACGGCGAGCAGTACTTC
d_call: TRBD2
j_call: TRBJ2-7
v_call: TRBV19
clone_size: once

cdr3_aa: CASQGAPSQPQHF
cdr3_nt: TGTGCCTCCCAGGGGGCCCCAAGTCAGCCCCAGCATTTT
d_call: TRBD1
j_call: TRBJ1-5
v_call: TRBV25-1
clone_size: once

cdr3_aa: CASSPQQETQYF
cdr3_nt: TGTGCCAGCAGCCCCCAGCAAGAGACCCAGTACTTC
d_call: NA
j_call: TRBJ2-5
v_call: TRBV7-9
clone_size: once

cdr3_aa: CAWSPRAGRSNQPQHF
cdr3_nt: TGTGCCTGGAGTCCACGCGCGGGGCGAAGCAATCAGCCCCAGCATTTT
d_call: NA
j_call: TRBJ1-5
v_call: TRBV30
clone_size: NA

cdr3_aa: CASVQGNNQPQHF
cdr3_nt: TGTGCCAGCGTCCAGGGCAACAATCAGCCCCAGCATTTT
d_call: NA
j_call: TRBJ1-5
v_call: TRBV2
clone_size: NA

cdr3_aa: CASSRVGQGYGYTF
cdr3_nt: TGTGCCAGCAGCAGAGTGGGGCAGGGCTATGGCTACACCTTC
d_call: NA
j_call: TRBJ1-2
v_call: TRBV11-2
clone_size: NA

cdr3_aa: CASSRRGVGDSGPQETQYF
cdr3_nt: TGTGCCAGCAGCCGTCGGGGGGTGGGGGATAGCGGCCCCCAAGAGACCCAGTACTTC
d_call: TRBD2
j_call: TRBJ2-5
v_call: TRBV3-1/TRBV3-2
clone_size: NA

cdr3_aa: CASSQIQGRTEAFF
cdr3_nt: TGTGCCAGCAGCCAGATCCAGGGAAGGACTGAAGCTTTCTTT
d_call: NA
j_call: TRBJ1-1
v_call: TRBV9
clone_size: NA

cdr3_aa: CASTPTSGGQETQYF
cdr3_nt: TGTGCCAGCACTCCCACTAGCGGGGGGCAAGAGACCCAGTACTTC
d_call: TRBD2
j_call: TRBJ2-5
v_call: TRBV5-4
clone_size: NA